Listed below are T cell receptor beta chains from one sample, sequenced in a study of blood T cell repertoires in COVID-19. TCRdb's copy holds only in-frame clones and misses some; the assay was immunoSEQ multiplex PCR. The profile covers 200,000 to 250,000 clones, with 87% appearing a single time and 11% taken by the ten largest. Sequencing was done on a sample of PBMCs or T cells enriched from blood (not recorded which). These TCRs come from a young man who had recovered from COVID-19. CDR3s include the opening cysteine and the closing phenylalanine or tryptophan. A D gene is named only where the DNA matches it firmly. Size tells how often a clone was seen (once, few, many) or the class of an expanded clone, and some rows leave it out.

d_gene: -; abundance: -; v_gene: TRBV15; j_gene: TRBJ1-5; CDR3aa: CATSRVGGQPQHF; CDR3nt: TGTGCCACCAGCAGAGTCGGGGGGCAGCCCCAGCATTTT
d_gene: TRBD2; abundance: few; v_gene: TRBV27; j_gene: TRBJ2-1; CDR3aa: CASSFGPRLAGVNEQFF; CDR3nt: TGTGCCAGCAGTTTCGGACCCCGTCTAGCGGGAGTGAATGAGCAGTTCTTC
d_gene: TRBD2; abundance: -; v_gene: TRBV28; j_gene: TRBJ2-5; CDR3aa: CASNSGTSGRAMAETQYF; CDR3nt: TGTGCCAGCAACTCCGGGACTAGCGGGAGGGCCATGGCGGAGACCCAGTACTTC
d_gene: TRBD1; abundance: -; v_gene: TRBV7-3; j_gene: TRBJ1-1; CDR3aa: CASSRQGGTEAFF; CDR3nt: TGTGCCAGCAGCCGACAGGGAGGCACTGAAGCTTTCTTT
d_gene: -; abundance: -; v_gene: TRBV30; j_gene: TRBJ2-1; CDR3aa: CAWTSYNEQFF; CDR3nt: TGTGCCTGGACATCCTACAATGAGCAGTTCTTC
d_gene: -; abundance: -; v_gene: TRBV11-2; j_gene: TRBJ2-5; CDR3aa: CASSNTYFSRGQETQYF; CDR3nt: TGTGCCAGCAGCAATACGTACTTCTCGAGGGGGCAAGAGACCCAGTACTTC
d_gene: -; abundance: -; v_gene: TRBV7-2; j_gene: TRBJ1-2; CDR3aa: CASSYAGGARDGYTF; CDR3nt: TGTGCCAGCAGCTATGCCGGGGGAGCCCGGGATGGCTACACCTTC
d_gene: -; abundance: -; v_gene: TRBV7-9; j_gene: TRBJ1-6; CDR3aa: CASSADSDNSPLHF; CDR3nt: TGTGCCAGCAGCGCGGACAGTGATAATTCACCCCTCCACTTT
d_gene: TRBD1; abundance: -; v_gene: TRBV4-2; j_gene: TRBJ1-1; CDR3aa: CASSTGQGRNTEAFF; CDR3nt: TGTGCCAGCAGCACCGGACAGGGGAGGAACACTGAAGCTTTCTTT
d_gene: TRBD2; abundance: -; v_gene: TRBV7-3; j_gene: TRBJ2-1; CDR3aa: CASSRGRSAGRALTGNEQFF; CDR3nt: TGTGCCAGCAGCCGAGGACGTTCAGCGGGGAGGGCGTTGACGGGCAATGAGCAGTTCTTC
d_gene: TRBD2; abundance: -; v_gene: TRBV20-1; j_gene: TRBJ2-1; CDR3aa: CRLAGGNEQFF; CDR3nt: TGCAGACTAGCGGGAGGGAATGAGCAGTTCTTC
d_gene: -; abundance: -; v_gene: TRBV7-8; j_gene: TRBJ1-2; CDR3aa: CASEAYGYTF; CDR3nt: TGTGCCAGCGAGGCGTATGGCTACACCTTC
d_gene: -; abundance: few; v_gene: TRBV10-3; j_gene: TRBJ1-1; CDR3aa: CAISVTTVNTEAFF; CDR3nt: TGTGCCATCAGTGTTACGACAGTGAACACTGAAGCTTTCTTT
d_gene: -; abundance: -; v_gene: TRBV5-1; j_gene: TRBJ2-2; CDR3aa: CASSSSSRSGTGELFF; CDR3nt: TGCGCCAGCAGCTCATCCTCTAGGTCGGGCACCGGGGAGCTGTTTTTT
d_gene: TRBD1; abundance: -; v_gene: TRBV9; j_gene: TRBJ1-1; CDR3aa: CASSGQQGMNTEAFF; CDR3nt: TGTGCCAGCAGCGGCCAACAGGGGATGAACACTGAAGCTTTCTTT
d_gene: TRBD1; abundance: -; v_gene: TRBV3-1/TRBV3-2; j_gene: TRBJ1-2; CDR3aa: CASSPRDRVPPYGYTF; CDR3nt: TGTGCCAGCAGCCCCCGGGACAGGGTACCCCCCTATGGCTACACCTTC
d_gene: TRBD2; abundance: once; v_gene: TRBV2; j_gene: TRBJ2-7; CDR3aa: CASILEGGVGEQYF; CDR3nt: TGTGCCAGCATTCTTGAGGGAGGGGTTGGCGAGCAGTACTTC
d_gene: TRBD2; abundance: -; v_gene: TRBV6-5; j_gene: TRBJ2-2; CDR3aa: CASGTSGTSRGELFF; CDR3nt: TGTGCCAGCGGGACTAGCGGAACCTCTAGGGGGGAGCTGTTTTTT
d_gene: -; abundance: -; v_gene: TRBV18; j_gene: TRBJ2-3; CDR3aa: CASSPPVRGLTDTQYF; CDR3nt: TGTGCCAGCTCACCACCGGTGCGGGGCCTCACAGATACGCAGTATTTT
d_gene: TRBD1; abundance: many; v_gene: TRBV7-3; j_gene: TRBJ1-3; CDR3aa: CASSLTGEAGNTIYF; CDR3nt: TGTGCCAGCAGCTTGACAGGGGAGGCAGGAAACACCATATATTTT
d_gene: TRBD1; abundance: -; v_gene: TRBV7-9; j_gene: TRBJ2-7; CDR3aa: CASSYDRVYEQYF; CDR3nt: TGTGCCAGCAGCTATGACAGGGTCTACGAGCAGTACTTC
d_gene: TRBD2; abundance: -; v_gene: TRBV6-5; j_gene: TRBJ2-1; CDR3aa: CASSWAAGEGFDEQFF; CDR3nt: TGTGCCAGCAGTTGGGCGGCGGGGGAGGGGTTTGATGAGCAGTTCTTC
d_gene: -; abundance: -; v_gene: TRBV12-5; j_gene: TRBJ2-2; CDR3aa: CASGSLPGTMGELFF; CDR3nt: TGTGCTAGTGGTTCACTCCCCGGGACAATGGGGGAGCTGTTTTTT
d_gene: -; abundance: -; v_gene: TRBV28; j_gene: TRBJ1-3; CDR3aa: CASSLSQGVGNTIYF; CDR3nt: TGTGCCAGCAGTTTAAGTCAGGGTGTTGGAAACACCATATATTTT
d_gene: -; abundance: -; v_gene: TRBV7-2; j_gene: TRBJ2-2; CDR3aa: CASSDPDRFRRELFF; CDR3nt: TGTGCCAGCAGCGACCCCGACAGGTTTCGCCGGGAGCTGTTTTTT
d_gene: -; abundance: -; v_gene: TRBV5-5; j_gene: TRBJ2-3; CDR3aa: CASAIFFQGTTDTQYF; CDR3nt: TGTGCCAGCGCCATATTCTTCCAGGGTACAACAGATACGCAGTATTTT
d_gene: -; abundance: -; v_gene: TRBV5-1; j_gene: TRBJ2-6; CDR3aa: CASSLQFRPSGANVLTF; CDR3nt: TGCGCCAGCAGCTTGCAGTTCAGGCCCTCTGGGGCCAACGTCCTGACTTTC
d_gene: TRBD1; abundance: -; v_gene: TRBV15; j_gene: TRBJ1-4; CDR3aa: CATSREMGQAEKLFF; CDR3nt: TGTGCCACCAGCAGAGAAATGGGACAGGCAGAAAAACTGTTTTTT
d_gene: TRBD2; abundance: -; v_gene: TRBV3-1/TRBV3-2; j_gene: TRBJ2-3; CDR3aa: CASSQAGGSSDTQYF; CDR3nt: TGTGCCAGCAGCCAAGCTGGCGGGAGTTCAGATACGCAGTATTTT
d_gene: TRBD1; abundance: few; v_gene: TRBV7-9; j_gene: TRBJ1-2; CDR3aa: CASSFPDRNYGYTF; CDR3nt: TGTGCCAGCAGCTTCCCGGACAGGAACTATGGCTACACCTTC
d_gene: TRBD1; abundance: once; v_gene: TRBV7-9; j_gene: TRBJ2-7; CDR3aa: CASSLRTGSYEQYF; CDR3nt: TGTGCCAGCAGCCTTCGGACAGGGTCCTACGAGCAGTACTTC
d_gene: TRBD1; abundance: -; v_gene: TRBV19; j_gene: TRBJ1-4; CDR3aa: CASSGPGQGPEKLFF; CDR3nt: TGTGCCAGTAGTGGGCCGGGACAGGGGCCTGAAAAACTGTTTTTT
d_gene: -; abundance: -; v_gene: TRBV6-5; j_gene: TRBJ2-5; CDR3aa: CASQGRNSYQETQYF; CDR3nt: TGTGCCAGCCAAGGGAGAAACTCGTACCAAGAGACCCAGTACTTC
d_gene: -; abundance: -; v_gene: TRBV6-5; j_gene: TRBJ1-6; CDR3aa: CASSYSLEGNSPLHF; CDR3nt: TGTGCCAGCAGTTACTCGCTCGAGGGAAATTCACCCCTCCACTTT
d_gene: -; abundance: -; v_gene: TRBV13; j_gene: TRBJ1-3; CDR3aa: CASSLGQLSGNTIYF; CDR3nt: TGTGCCAGCAGCTTAGGACAGCTCTCTGGAAACACCATATATTTT
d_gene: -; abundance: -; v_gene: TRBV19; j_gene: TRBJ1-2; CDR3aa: CASSGTSEAPNYGYTF; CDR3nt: TGTGCCAGTAGTGGGACTTCCGAGGCTCCTAACTATGGCTACACCTTC
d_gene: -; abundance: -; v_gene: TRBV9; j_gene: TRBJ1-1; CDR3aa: CASSRESGTEAFF; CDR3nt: TGTGCCAGCAGCAGGGAGAGTGGCACTGAAGCTTTCTTT
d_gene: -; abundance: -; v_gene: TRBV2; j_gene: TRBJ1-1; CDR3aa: CASSGGLGNTEAFF; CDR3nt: TGTGCCAGCAGTGGGGGGCTAGGAAACACTGAAGCTTTCTTT
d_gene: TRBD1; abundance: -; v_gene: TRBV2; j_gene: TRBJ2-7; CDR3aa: CASSLTGGYEQYF; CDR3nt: TGTGCCAGCAGTCTGACAGGGGGATACGAGCAGTACTTC
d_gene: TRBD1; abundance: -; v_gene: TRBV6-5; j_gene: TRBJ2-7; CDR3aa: CASSYPPDRAPYEQYF; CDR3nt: TGTGCCAGCAGTTACCCCCCCGACAGGGCTCCCTACGAGCAGTACTTC
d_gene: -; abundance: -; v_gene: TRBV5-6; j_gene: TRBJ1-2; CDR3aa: CASSLGLDSYGYTF; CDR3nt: TGTGCCAGCAGCTTGGGTTTGGACTCCTATGGCTACACCTTC
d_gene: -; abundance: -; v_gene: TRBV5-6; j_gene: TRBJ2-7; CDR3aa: CASSLAYVRYEQYF; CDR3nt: TGTGCCAGCAGCTTGGCCTACGTCAGGTACGAGCAGTACTTC
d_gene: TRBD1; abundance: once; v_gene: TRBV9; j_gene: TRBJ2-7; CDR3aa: CASSRGQGSTYEQYF; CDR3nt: TGTGCCAGCAGCCGGGGACAGGGGAGCACCTACGAGCAGTACTTC
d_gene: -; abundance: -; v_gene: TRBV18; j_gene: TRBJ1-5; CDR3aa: CASSPWQAPNQPQHF; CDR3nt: TGTGCCAGCTCACCGTGGCAGGCCCCCAATCAGCCCCAGCATTTT
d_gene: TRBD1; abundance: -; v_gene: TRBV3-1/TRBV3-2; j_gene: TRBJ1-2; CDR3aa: CASSQGFGQAINYGYTF; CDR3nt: TGTGCCAGCAGCCAAGGGTTTGGACAGGCGATTAACTATGGCTACACCTTC